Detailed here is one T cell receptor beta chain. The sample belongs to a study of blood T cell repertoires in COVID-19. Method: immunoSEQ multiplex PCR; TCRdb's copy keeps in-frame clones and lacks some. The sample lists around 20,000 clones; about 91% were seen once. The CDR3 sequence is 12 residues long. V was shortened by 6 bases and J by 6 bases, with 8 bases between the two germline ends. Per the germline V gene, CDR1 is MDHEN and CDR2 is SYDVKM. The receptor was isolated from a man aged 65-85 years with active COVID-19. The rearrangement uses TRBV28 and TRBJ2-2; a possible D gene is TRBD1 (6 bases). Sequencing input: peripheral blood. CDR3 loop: CASSEGAGELFF. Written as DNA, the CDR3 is TGTGCCAGCAGCGAGGGGGCCGGGGAGCTGTTTTTT.